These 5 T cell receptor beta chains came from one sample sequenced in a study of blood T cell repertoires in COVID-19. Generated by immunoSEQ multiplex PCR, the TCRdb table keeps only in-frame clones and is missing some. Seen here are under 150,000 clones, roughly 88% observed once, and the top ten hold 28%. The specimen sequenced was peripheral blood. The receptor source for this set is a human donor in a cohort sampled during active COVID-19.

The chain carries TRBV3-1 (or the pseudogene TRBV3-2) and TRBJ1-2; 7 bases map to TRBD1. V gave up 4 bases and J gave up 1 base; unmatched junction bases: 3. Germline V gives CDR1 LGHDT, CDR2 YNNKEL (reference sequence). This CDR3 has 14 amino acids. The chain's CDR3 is CASSLQGGNYGYTF. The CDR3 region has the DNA TGTGCCAGCAGCCTTCAGGGGGGTAACTATGGCTACACCTTC.

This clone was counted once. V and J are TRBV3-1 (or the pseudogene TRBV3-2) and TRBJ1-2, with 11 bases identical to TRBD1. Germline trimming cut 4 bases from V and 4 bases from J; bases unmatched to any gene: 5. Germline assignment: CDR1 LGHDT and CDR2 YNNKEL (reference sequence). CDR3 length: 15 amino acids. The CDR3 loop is CASSRTGGTSYGYTF. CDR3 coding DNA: TGTGCCAGCAGCCGGACAGGGGGCACTAGCTATGGCTACACCTTC.

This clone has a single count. CDR3: CASSLDTNYGYTF. In DNA, the CDR3 is TGTGCCAGCAGCTTGGACACTAACTATGGCTACACCTTC. The chain joins TRBV5-4 to TRBJ1-2, with D hard to call. The CDR3 extends over 13 amino acids. The V end lost 0 bases, the J end lost 0 bases, and 3 bases lay between the germline ends. Germline CDR1 reads SGHNT; CDR2 reads YYREEE (reference sequence).

This CDR3 reads CASTLSRAGVKTGNTIYF. CDR3 nucleotides: TGCGCCAGCACCCTATCTAGGGCAGGGGTTAAGACTGGAAACACCATATATTTT. This chain uses TRBV10-1 with TRBJ1-3; D is possibly TRBD1 (6 bases). CDR3 length: 18 residues. Germline CDR1 WNHNN, CDR2 SYGVQD (reference sequence). The V gene lost 7 bases and the J gene lost 2 bases, with 24 bases spanning the gap.

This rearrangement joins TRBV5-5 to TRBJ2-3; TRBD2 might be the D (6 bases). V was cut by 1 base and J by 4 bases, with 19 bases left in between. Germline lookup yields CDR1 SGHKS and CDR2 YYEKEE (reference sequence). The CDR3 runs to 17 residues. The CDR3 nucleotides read TGTGCCAGCAGCTTGTGGGCAGGGCGGGACCGGTCAGATACGCAGTATTTT. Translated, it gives CASSLWAGRDRSDTQYF.